The 7 T cell receptor beta chains in this list originate from one sample, sequenced in a study of cytomegalovirus exposure and HLA in healthy donors. Use of 60 Vbeta and 13 Jbeta primers characterized the PCR. Assay: immunoSEQ multiplex PCR; the TCRdb copy retains only in-frame clones and omits some. This repertoire includes roughly 190,000 clones. Specimen: PBMCs. The source of these receptors is a woman aged 18-30 years in good health and CMV-seropositive.

The DNA for the CDR3 is TGCGCCAGCAGCTTGGCCCCGGACATCCCGTCCGGCTACACCTTC. It yields the protein CASSLAPDIPSGYTF. The rearrangement links TRBV5-1 to TRBJ1-2; tentatively, D is TRBD1 (5 bases). The CDR3 covers 15 residues. Looked up from germline, CDR1 is SGHRS and CDR2 is YFSETQ. V lost 0 bases to trimming and J lost 8 bases, with 17 bases between them.

The rearrangement links TRBV5-1 to TRBJ2-2, with no clear D. Per the germline V gene, CDR1 is SGHRS and CDR2 is YFSETQ. The CDR3 extends over 14 amino acids. The V end lost 4 bases, the J end lost 5 bases, and 12 bases lay between the germline ends. CDR3 residues: CASSGQSVTGELFF. The CDR3 nucleotides are TGCGCCAGCAGCGGGCAGTCTGTTACCGGGGAGCTGTTTTTT.

The chain combines TRBV6-5 with TRBJ2-2; maybe TRBD2 (6 bases). The V gene's germline CDR1 is MNHEY and CDR2 SVGAGI. The length of the CDR3 is 14 residues. The V end was cut by 10 bases, the J end by 1 base, with 13 bases between. CDR3 in amino acids: CATARGLNTGELFF. DNA for the CDR3: TGTGCCACTGCCCGGGGGTTGAACACCGGGGAGCTGTTTTTT.

The rearrangement joins TRBV7-6 to TRBJ2-7; 9 bases are a match to TRBD2. The CDR3 has 14 residues. The germline V gene has CDR1 SGHVS and CDR2 FNYEAQ. V shed 4 bases and J 3 bases; nucleotides not matched to a gene: 4. The CDR3 region has the DNA TGTGCCAGCAGCTCCGCTAGCGGGGACTACGAGCAGTACTTC. As protein: CASSSASGDYEQYF.

The chain has TRBV9 and TRBJ2-7, with TRBD2 as a possible D gene (5 bases). The ends were cut back, 3 bases at V and 5 bases at J, with 15 bases in the middle. CDR1 and CDR2 (germline): SGDLS, YYNGEE. The CDR3 loop spans 14 amino acids. DNA of the CDR3: TGTGCCAGCAGCGACCGAAACGGGAACGACGAGCAGTACTTC. This encodes CASSDRNGNDEQYF.

The rearrangement links TRBV19 to TRBJ2-5; 7 bases fit TRBD1. Trimming removed 5 bases from V and 2 bases from J; junction bases left unmatched: 8. The CDR3 loop spans 15 amino acids. Per germline, CDR1 LNHDA and CDR2 SQIVND (reference sequence). The CDR3 sequence: CASSDRAMGQETQYF. The DNA for the CDR3 is TGTGCCAGTAGTGACAGGGCGATGGGGCAAGAGACCCAGTACTTC.

V is TRBV2 and J is TRBJ1-5, with TRBD1 as a possible D gene (5 bases). Germline V gene lookup returns CDR1 SNHLY and CDR2 FYNNEI. V was shortened by 6 bases and J by 5 bases, with 8 bases between the two germline ends. The CDR3 loop spans 12 amino acids. In DNA form, the CDR3 reads TGTGCCAGCAGGTCGGGGGATCAGCCCCAGCATTTT. Its translation is CASRSGDQPQHF.